One sample yielded the 18 T cell receptor beta chains listed below, sequenced in a study of blood T cell repertoires in COVID-19. Generated by immunoSEQ multiplex PCR, the TCRdb table keeps only in-frame clones and is missing some. The data hold roughly 230,000 clones, with roughly 84% observed a single time. The source material was peripheral blood. The receptors shown here come from a woman older than 75 with acute or convalescent COVID-19.

In regard to this clone: Germline is not matched at one junction end, which may reflect a read error. J is TRBJ1-1 and V is TRBV11-2, with no clear D. Germline assignment: CDR1 SGHAT and CDR2 FQNNGV. This CDR3 contains 9 residues. In DNA, the CDR3 is TGTGCCAGCAGCCCCGGGGTAGTCTTT. Its translation: CASSPGVVF.

V is TRBV5-8 and J is TRBJ1-2; TRBD1 aligns across 7 bases. The CDR3 totals 15 residues. Germline CDR1 and CDR2: SGHTS and YDEGEE. The trim removed 1 base at V and 5 bases at J, leaving 8 bases unmatched. DNA for the CDR3: TGTGCCAGCAGCTTGACGGACAGGTCGTGGTATGGCTACACCTTC. Protein sequence: CASSLTDRSWYGYTF.

V gene TRBV11-3 combines with J gene TRBJ2-7; D not resolved. The CDR3 length is 12 residues. The germline CDR1 and CDR2 sequences are SGHNT and YENEEA. V was trimmed by 4 bases and J by 1 base, leaving 5 bases between them. The CDR3 sequence: CASSSPSYEQYF. CDR3 in DNA: TGTGCCAGCAGCTCTCCTTCCTACGAGCAGTACTTC.

The chain couples TRBV14 to TRBJ2-7, with D possibly matching TRBD2 (6 bases). Germline V gene sequence: CDR1 SGHDN, CDR2 FVKESK. The germline V and J ends were trimmed by 5 bases and 2 bases, with 16 bases remaining between them. This CDR3 is built from 15 residues. CDR3 in DNA: TGTGCCAGCAGCACTCGGGGTAGCGGCCCCTACGAGCAGTACTTC. It codes for CASSTRGSGPYEQYF.

This chain links TRBV11-3 with TRBJ1-1; 8 bases are a match to TRBD1. The CDR3 contains 15 residues. The V segment lost 5 bases and the J segment 0 bases; nucleotides outside the gene matches: 5. CDR1 is SGHNT and CDR2 is YENEEA in the germline V gene. The CDR3 loop reads CASSRGQGMNTEAFF. The CDR3 nucleotides read TGTGCCAGCAGCCGTGGACAGGGAATGAACACTGAAGCTTTCTTT.

The V gene is TRBV7-8, the J gene TRBJ1-1, with 9 bases identical to TRBD1. V lost 6 bases, J lost 1 base, and 3 bases stayed unmatched. CDR3 length: 14 residues. Germline CDR1 reads SGHVS; CDR2 reads FQNEAQ. As DNA, the CDR3 is TGTGCCAGCAGTTGGGGACAGGGGAACACTGAAGCTTTCTTT. Its protein product is CASSWGQGNTEAFF.

The chain has TRBV7-3 and TRBJ2-1; 11 positions agree with TRBD2. This CDR3 contains 15 residues. Trimming cost V 8 bases and J 4 bases; bases outside gene matches: 7. CDR1 and CDR2 from the germline V gene are SGHTA and FQGTGA. The CDR3 DNA is TGTGCCAGCGGGGGACTAGCGGCTTCTTACAATGAGCAGTTCTTC. Translating gives CASGGLAASYNEQFF.

This sequence joins TRBV19 and TRBJ1-2; a weak D match, TRBD1 (6 bases). The CDR3 has 14 residues. V lost 6 bases, J lost 4 bases, and 15 bases lay in between. Per germline, CDR1 LNHDA and CDR2 SQIVND (reference sequence). The CDR3 sequence: CASSPNTGFYGYTF. The DNA for the CDR3 is TGTGCCAGTAGCCCAAATACAGGGTTCTATGGCTACACCTTC.

The J gene is TRBJ2-5, the V gene TRBV9; 11 bases are a match to TRBD2. Per germline, CDR1 SGDLS and CDR2 YYNGEE. The CDR3 has 15 residues. Germline trimming cut 4 bases from V and 5 bases from J; bases unmatched to any gene: 7. In DNA, the CDR3 is TGTGCCAGCAGCAGTAGCGGGGGGGCCGGTGAGACCCAGTACTTC. This encodes CASSSSGGAGETQYF.

This clone appeared a few times. This chain joins TRBV7-3 and TRBJ1-6; D not certain. The CDR3 sequence is 15 residues long. Germline V gene lookup returns CDR1 SGHTA and CDR2 FQGTGA. The V and J ends lost 4 bases and 10 bases respectively, with 17 bases between them. CDR3 in DNA: TGTGCCAGCAGCTCCCGGGAAGGAGAAGGGTCACCCCTCCACTTT. Residues: CASSSREGEGSPLHF.

The V and J genes are TRBV5-5 and TRBJ2-1, with 9 bases that match TRBD2. Germline values: CDR1 SGHKS, CDR2 YYEKEE (reference sequence). The CDR3 runs to 14 residues. The J segment lost 0 bases and the V segment lost 5 bases, leaving 0 bases of the junction unmatched. The CDR3 bases are TGTGCCAGCAGTAGCGGGGGCTCCTACAATGAGCAGTTCTTC. Its translation: CASSSGGSYNEQFF.

CDR3 DNA sequence: TGTGCCAGCAGTGATCAGGACAAGGCTTATGGCTACACCTTC. It translates to CASSDQDKAYGYTF. The gene calls are TRBV6-1 and TRBJ1-2, with D perhaps TRBD1 (5 bases). Per the germline V gene, CDR1 is MNHNS and CDR2 is SASEGT. This CDR3 is 14 amino acids long. V lost 3 bases, J lost 5 bases, and 13 bases lay in between.

This chain uses TRBV7-9 with TRBJ2-7; the match to TRBD2 covers 8 bases. CDR1 and CDR2 (germline): SEHNR, FQNEAQ (reference sequence). The CDR3 length is 15 residues. V trimming: 5 bases; J trimming: 0 bases; junction bases outside the gene matches: 6. CDR3 in amino acids: CASSPSGGVSYEQYF. CDR3 in DNA: TGTGCCAGCAGCCCTTCCGGGGGGGTCTCCTACGAGCAGTACTTC.

The CDR3 loop is CASSWREKEKLFF. CDR3 DNA: TGTGCCAGCAGTTGGAGGGAGAAGGAAAAACTGTTTTTT. The chain couples TRBV27 to TRBJ1-4; D remains unclear. V shed 4 bases and J shed 8 bases, with 11 bases lying between them. This CDR3 has 13 residues. The germline CDR1 and CDR2 sequences are MNHEY and SMNVEV (reference sequence).

The rearrangement links TRBV7-2 to TRBJ1-4; 7 bases are shared with TRBD1. Germline lookup yields CDR1 SGHTA and CDR2 FQGNSA. The J segment lost 4 bases and the V segment lost 3 bases, leaving 5 bases of the junction unmatched. CDR3 length: 15 amino acids. CDR3 DNA sequence: TGTGCCAGCAGCTTTGCCGGGACAGATAATGAAAAACTGTTTTTT. Protein sequence: CASSFAGTDNEKLFF.

J is TRBJ1-5 and V is TRBV12-3 or TRBV12-4; unclear D gene. V was shortened by 5 bases and J by 6 bases, with 11 bases between the two germline ends. The CDR3 runs to 13 residues. CDR3 sequence reads: CASSKSDSQPQHF. DNA for the CDR3: TGTGCCAGCAGTAAATCGGACTCTCAGCCCCAGCATTTT.

The gene calls are TRBV24-1 and TRBJ2-5, with TRBD2 as a possible D gene (5 bases). V shed 0 bases and J shed 3 bases, with 13 bases lying between them. Germline-derived CDR1 and CDR2 are KGHDR and SFDVKD. There are 16 residues in the CDR3. In DNA, the CDR3 is TGTGCCACCAGTGATTTGCAAATCGGTAGCGAAGAGACCCAGTACTTC. Its translation is CATSDLQIGSEETQYF.

The rearrangement joins TRBV4-2 to TRBJ1-3; 7 nucleotides match TRBD1. Germline loops: CDR1 LGHNA, CDR2 YNFKEQ. The length of the CDR3 is 16 residues. V shed 0 bases, J shed 0 bases, and the junction held 2 bases outside the gene matches. DNA for the CDR3: TGTGCCAGCAGCCAAGATCGACAGGGCTCTGGAAACACCATATATTTT. Translating it yields CASSQDRQGSGNTIYF.